A single sample gave rise to the 9 T cell receptor beta chains below, sequenced in a study of regulatory T cells in long-lasting Graves disease. Time point: newly diagnosed GD, antithyroid drugs for less than 3 months. RNA from PBMCs was the source of the TCR library. With iRepertoire HTBI primers and Arm-PCR of CDR3 regions, TCR beta libraries were built. TCRdb reanalysed the multiplex PCR reads using MiXCR and keeps one entry per CDR3 protein. The sample comprises 300,000 to 450,000 distinct CDR3 sequences, around 15% of which are singletons, and 22% rests with the top ten. The sequences come from peripheral blood mononuclear cells (PBMCs), collected at new diagnosis, from a patient treated with antithyroid drugs. The source of these receptors is a female donor with Graves disease.

This clonotype occurred many times. J is TRBJ2-7 and V is TRBV6-5; 8 nucleotides match TRBD1. V lost 2 bases to trimming and J lost 5 bases; unmatched junction nucleotides: 8. CDR1 is MNHEY and CDR2 is SVGAGI in the germline V gene. The CDR3 is 15 residues long. This chain's CDR3 is CASSYNGQGPDEQYF. The CDR3 nucleotides are TGTGCCAGCAGTTACAATGGACAGGGTCCGGACGAGCAGTACTTC.

This clonotype was counted at least ten times. The chain has TRBV4-1 and TRBJ2-7; D ambiguous. Germline V gene sequence: CDR1 MGHRA, CDR2 YSYEKL. The CDR3 has 14 amino acids. The V gene lost 4 bases and the J gene lost 2 bases, with 12 bases spanning the gap. The CDR3 region is CASSPSLSAYEQYF. The CDR3 bases are TGCGCCAGCAGCCCCTCCCTTTCGGCCTACGAGCAGTACTTC.

This clonotype appeared many times. This chain uses TRBV28 with TRBJ1-5; no firm D call. V lost 4 bases and J 1 base, leaving 14 bases between the germline ends. The CDR3 totals 16 residues. The V gene's germline CDR1 is MDHEN and CDR2 SYDVKM. CDR3 amino acids: CASSSSGWASNQPQHF. The CDR3 coding sequence is TGTGCCAGCAGTTCCTCCGGGTGGGCCAGCAATCAGCCCCAGCATTTT.

Regarding this clonotype: Just one base apart from a much larger clone, this may be a read error. This CDR3 fails to terminate in the conserved phenylalanine or tryptophan, so it likely reflects a read error. V gene TRBV12-3 or TRBV12-4 combines with J gene TRBJ1-3; no clear D gene. This CDR3 comprises 12 residues. CDR3 protein: CASLSRGNTIYS. The CDR3 DNA is TGTGCTTCCCTTTCGAGGGGAAACACCATATATTCT.

Ten or more counts support this clonotype. DNA for the CDR3: TGTGCCAGCAGCTCGGACAGGGGCCTCCTGCCCCAGCATTTT. This encodes CASSSDRGLLPQHF. The genes are TRBV7-2 and TRBJ1-5, with 9 bases matching TRBD1. The trim removed 4 bases at V and 9 bases at J, leaving 7 bases unmatched. This CDR3 has 14 amino acids. CDR1 and CDR2 (germline): SGHTA, FQGNSA.

This clonotype showed up many times. The rearrangement uses TRBV20-1 and TRBJ1-4; tentatively, D is TRBD1 (6 bases). In germline, CDR1 is DFQATT, CDR2 SNEGSKA (reference sequence). The CDR3 covers 15 residues. The germline V and J ends were trimmed by 3 bases and 7 bases, with 18 bases remaining between them. The CDR3 region has the DNA TGCAGTGCTAGGACCGGCAGGGGCCGCGGTGAAAAACTGTTTTTT. Residues: CSARTGRGRGEKLFF.

This clonotype has at least ten counts. This chain joins TRBV6-1 and TRBJ1-2; D remains unclear. The germline V and J ends were trimmed by 4 bases and 2 bases, with 8 bases remaining between them. Germline assignment: CDR1 MNHNS and CDR2 SASEGT. The CDR3 spans 13 residues. CDR3 bases: TGTGCCAGCAGTGTTCCGGACAACTATGGCTACACCTTC. Its translation is CASSVPDNYGYTF.

The chain combines TRBV5-5 with TRBJ1-3; tentative D call: TRBD1 (5 bases). The CDR3 is 18 amino acids. Germline loops: CDR1 SGHKS, CDR2 YYEKEE (reference sequence). Trimming took 0 bases from V and 0 from J, leaving 16 bases between them. CDR3 bases: TGTGCCAGCAGCTTGGAAAGTCCCGACAGTGCCTCTGGAAACACCATATATTTT. Translating it yields CASSLESPDSASGNTIYF.

This clonotype was seen many times. The chain employs TRBV5-1 and TRBJ2-7; D gene ambiguous. CDR3 length: 14 residues. CDR1 and CDR2 from the germline V gene are SGHRS and YFSETQ. Trimming pared 0 bases from V and 3 bases from J, leaving 10 bases between. The CDR3: CASSLEGNDYEQYF. Here the CDR3 DNA reads TGCGCCAGCAGCTTGGAAGGGAATGACTACGAGCAGTACTTC.